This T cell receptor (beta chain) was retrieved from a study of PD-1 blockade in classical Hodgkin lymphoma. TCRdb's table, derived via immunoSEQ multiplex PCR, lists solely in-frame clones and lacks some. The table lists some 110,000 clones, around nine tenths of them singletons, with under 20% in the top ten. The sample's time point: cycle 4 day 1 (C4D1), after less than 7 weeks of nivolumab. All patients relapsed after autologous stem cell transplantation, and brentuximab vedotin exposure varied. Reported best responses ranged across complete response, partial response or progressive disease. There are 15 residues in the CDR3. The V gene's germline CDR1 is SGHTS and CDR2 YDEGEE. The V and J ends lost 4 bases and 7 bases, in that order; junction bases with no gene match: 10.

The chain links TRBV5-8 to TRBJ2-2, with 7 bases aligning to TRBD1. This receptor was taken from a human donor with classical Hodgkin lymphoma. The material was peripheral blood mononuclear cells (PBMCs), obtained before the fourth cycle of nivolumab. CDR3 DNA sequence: TGTGCCAGCAGCCTTGACAGGGAAGGTGTCGGGGAGCTGTTTTTT. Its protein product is CASSLDREGVGELFF.